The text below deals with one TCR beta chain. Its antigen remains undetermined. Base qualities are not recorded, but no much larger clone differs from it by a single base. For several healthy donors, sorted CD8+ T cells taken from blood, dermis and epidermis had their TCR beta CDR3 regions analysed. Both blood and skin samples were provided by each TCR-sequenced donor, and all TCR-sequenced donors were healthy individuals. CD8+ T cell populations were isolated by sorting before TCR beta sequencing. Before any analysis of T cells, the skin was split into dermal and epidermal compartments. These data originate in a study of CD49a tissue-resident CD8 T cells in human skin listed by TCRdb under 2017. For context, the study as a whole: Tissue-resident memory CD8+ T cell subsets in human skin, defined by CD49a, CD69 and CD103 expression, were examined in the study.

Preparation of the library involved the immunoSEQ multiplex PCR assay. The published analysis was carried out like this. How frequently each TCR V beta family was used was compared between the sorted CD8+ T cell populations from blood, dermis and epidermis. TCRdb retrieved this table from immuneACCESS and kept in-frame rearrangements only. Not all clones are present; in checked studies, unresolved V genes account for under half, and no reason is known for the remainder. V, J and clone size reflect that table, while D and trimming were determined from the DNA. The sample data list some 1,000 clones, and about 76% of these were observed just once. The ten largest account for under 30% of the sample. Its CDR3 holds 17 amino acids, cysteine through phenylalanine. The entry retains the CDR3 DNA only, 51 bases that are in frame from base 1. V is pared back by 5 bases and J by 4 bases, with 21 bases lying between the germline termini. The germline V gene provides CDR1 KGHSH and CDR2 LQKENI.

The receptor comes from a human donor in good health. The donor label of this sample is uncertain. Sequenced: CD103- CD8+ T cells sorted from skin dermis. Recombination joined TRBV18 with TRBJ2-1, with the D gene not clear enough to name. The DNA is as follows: TGTGCCAGCTCATCGACCGACCCGTGGAGATGGTACAATGAGCAGTTCTTC. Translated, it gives CASSSTDPWRWYNEQFF. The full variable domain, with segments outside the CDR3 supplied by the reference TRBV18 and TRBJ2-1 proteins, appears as NAGVMQNPRHLVRRRGQEARLRCSPMKGHSHVYWYRQLPEEGLKFMVYLQKENIIDESGMPKERFSAEFPKEGPSILRIQQVVRGDSAAYFCASSSTDPWRWYNEQFFGPGTRLTVL.